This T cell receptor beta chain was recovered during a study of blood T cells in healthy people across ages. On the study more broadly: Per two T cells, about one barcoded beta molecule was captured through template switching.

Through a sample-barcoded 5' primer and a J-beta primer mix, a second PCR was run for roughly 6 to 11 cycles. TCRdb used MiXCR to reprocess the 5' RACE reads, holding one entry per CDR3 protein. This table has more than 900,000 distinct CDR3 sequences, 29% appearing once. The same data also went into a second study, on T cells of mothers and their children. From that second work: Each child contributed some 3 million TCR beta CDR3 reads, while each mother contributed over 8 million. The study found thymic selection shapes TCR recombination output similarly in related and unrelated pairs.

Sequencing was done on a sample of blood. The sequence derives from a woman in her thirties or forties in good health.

The CDR3 DNA sequence: TGTGCCAGCTCCACCCGGGGAACCTACGAGCAGTACTTC. Translation: CASSTRGTYEQYF. V is TRBV18 and J is TRBJ2-7; maybe TRBD2 (5 bases). The ends were cut back, 6 bases at V and 2 bases at J, with 11 bases in the middle. CDR3 size: 13 residues. Germline-derived CDR1 and CDR2 are KGHSH and LQKENI.